This is a list of T cell receptor beta chains from one sample in a study of T cells in Graves' hyperthyroidism and ophthalmopathy. A single record per CDR3 protein comes from TCRdb applying MiXCR to the multiplex PCR reads. The sample consists of over 150,000 distinct CDR3 sequences, approximately 15% of them appearing once. Sequencing was carried out using blood. The receptors were sampled from a woman between 50 and 59 years old with Graves' hyperthyroidism. Each CDR3 is given without its conserved first and last residue. Fields, in order: J gene, V gene, CDR3 protein.

j_gene: TRBJ1-1; v_gene: TRBV3-1; CDR3aa: ASSRTGGRNTEAF
j_gene: TRBJ1-2; v_gene: TRBV30; CDR3aa: AWSKTENYGYT
j_gene: TRBJ2-7; v_gene: TRBV14; CDR3aa: ASSQEIGGVYEQY
j_gene: TRBJ1-5; v_gene: TRBV7-3; CDR3aa: ASSLQKILGPQH
j_gene: TRBJ1-2; v_gene: TRBV29-1; CDR3aa: SVEDGGFGIRGYT
j_gene: TRBJ1-1; v_gene: TRBV11-3; CDR3aa: ASSRDEWNTEAF
j_gene: TRBJ2-3; v_gene: TRBV29-1; CDR3aa: SVQGRLTDTQY
j_gene: TRBJ1-2; v_gene: TRBV29-1; CDR3aa: SVERPENYGYT
j_gene: TRBJ2-1; v_gene: TRBV5-1; CDR3aa: ASGLAGSFYNEQF
j_gene: TRBJ2-1; v_gene: TRBV7-9; CDR3aa: ASSLAPGLAGGNEQF
j_gene: TRBJ2-3; v_gene: TRBV5-1; CDR3aa: ASSLGTGVGTDTQY
j_gene: TRBJ1-1; v_gene: TRBV10-3; CDR3aa: AISGGDREAF
j_gene: TRBJ1-1; v_gene: TRBV3-1; CDR3aa: ASSQDVVLNTEAF
j_gene: TRBJ2-3; v_gene: TRBV5-1; CDR3aa: ASSLNGIDTDTQY
j_gene: TRBJ2-3; v_gene: TRBV12-3/TRBV12-4; CDR3aa: ASSLALAGEGDTQY
j_gene: TRBJ2-3; v_gene: TRBV3-1; CDR3aa: ASSQERGASTDTQY
j_gene: TRBJ2-1; v_gene: TRBV5-1; CDR3aa: ASSLQGASGSYNEQF
j_gene: TRBJ2-1; v_gene: TRBV19; CDR3aa: ASSIRGGAYNEQF
j_gene: TRBJ1-2; v_gene: TRBV5-1; CDR3aa: ASSPRTETFYGYT
j_gene: TRBJ2-1; v_gene: TRBV27; CDR3aa: ASAEAYNEQF
j_gene: TRBJ2-5; v_gene: TRBV20-1; CDR3aa: SASGTRRNQETQY
j_gene: TRBJ1-1; v_gene: TRBV11-1; CDR3aa: ASSLGWERPEAF
j_gene: TRBJ1-2; v_gene: TRBV19; CDR3aa: ASNGGSFNYGYT
j_gene: TRBJ1-1; v_gene: TRBV2; CDR3aa: ASNSMGAMTEAF
j_gene: TRBJ1-1; v_gene: TRBV18; CDR3aa: ASSPNSGSEAF
j_gene: TRBJ2-2; v_gene: TRBV5-1; CDR3aa: ASSFTTGELF
j_gene: TRBJ2-4; v_gene: TRBV5-5; CDR3aa: ASSLAGDNIQY
j_gene: TRBJ2-6; v_gene: TRBV6-1; CDR3aa: ATLPRGARGGSGANVLT
j_gene: TRBJ2-1; v_gene: TRBV20-1; CDR3aa: SANPGLHEQF
j_gene: TRBJ1-5; v_gene: TRBV12-3/TRBV12-4; CDR3aa: ASSRRGYSNQPQH
j_gene: TRBJ1-1; v_gene: TRBV6-5; CDR3aa: ASSYGAHRVNTEAF
j_gene: TRBJ1-3; v_gene: TRBV18; CDR3aa: ASSPPPSGNTIY
j_gene: TRBJ2-1; v_gene: TRBV28; CDR3aa: ASSSQPRDSTYNEQF
j_gene: TRBJ1-3; v_gene: TRBV29-1; CDR3aa: SVQGYGNTIY
j_gene: TRBJ2-1; v_gene: TRBV20-1; CDR3aa: SARDLGQGLNEQF
j_gene: TRBJ1-6; v_gene: TRBV9; CDR3aa: ASSPGGAVGDSPLH
j_gene: TRBJ2-7; v_gene: TRBV11-2; CDR3aa: ASENPPGLAGGLPYEQY
j_gene: TRBJ2-5; v_gene: TRBV12-3/TRBV12-4; CDR3aa: ASRMTGLGETQY
j_gene: TRBJ1-3; v_gene: TRBV5-1; CDR3aa: ASSEGFSGNTIY
j_gene: TRBJ2-3; v_gene: TRBV24-1; CDR3aa: ATSPSAMEDTQY
j_gene: TRBJ1-5; v_gene: TRBV18; CDR3aa: ASSPGYSNQPQH
j_gene: TRBJ1-2; v_gene: TRBV4-1; CDR3aa: ASSQVRLGYGYT
j_gene: TRBJ1-2; v_gene: TRBV5-1; CDR3aa: ASSPAGTGGGYGYT
j_gene: TRBJ2-6; v_gene: TRBV25-1; CDR3aa: ASRDTPGSGANVLT
j_gene: TRBJ2-7; v_gene: TRBV6-5; CDR3aa: ASSSSGTLYEQY
j_gene: TRBJ2-1; v_gene: TRBV28; CDR3aa: ANRDRGKLEQF
j_gene: TRBJ2-7; v_gene: TRBV9; CDR3aa: TSSVSGTSEEQY
j_gene: TRBJ1-1; v_gene: TRBV28; CDR3aa: ASSSQGRVTEAF
j_gene: TRBJ2-5; v_gene: TRBV7-9; CDR3aa: ASSSWYLTAEETQY
j_gene: TRBJ2-7; v_gene: TRBV20-1; CDR3aa: SAHRGNDYYEQY
j_gene: TRBJ2-3; v_gene: TRBV6-5; CDR3aa: ASSYSSVTDTQY